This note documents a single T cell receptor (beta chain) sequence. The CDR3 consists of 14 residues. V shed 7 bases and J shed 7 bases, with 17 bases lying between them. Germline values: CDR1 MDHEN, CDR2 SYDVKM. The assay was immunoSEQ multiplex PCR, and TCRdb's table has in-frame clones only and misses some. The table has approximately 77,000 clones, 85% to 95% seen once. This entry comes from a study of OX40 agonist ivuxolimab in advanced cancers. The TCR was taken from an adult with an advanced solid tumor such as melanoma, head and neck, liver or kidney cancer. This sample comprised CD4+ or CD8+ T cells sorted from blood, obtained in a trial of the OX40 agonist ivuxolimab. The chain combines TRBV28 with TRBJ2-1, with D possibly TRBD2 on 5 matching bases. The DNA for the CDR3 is TGTGCCAGCAACAGACCGTCTCGGGGAAATGAGCAGTTCTTC. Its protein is CASNRPSRGNEQFF.